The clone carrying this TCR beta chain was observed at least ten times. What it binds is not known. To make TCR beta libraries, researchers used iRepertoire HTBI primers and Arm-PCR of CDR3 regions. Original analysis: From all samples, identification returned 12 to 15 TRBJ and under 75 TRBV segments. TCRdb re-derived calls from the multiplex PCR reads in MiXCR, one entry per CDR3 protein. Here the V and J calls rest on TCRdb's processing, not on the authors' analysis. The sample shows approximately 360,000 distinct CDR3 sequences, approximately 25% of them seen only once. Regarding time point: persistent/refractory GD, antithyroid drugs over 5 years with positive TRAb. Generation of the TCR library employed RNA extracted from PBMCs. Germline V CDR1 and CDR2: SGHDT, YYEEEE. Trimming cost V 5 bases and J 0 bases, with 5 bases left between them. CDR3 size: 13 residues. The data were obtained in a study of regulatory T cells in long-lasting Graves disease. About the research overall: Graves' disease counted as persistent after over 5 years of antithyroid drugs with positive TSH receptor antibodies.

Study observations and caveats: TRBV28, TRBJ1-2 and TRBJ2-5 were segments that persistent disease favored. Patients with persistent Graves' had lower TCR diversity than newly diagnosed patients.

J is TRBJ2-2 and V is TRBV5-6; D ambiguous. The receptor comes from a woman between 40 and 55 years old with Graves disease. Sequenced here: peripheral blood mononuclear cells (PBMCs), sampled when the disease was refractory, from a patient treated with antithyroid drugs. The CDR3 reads CASRLSNTGELFF. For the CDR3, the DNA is TGTGCCAGCAGGCTGTCGAACACCGGGGAGCTGTTTTTT.